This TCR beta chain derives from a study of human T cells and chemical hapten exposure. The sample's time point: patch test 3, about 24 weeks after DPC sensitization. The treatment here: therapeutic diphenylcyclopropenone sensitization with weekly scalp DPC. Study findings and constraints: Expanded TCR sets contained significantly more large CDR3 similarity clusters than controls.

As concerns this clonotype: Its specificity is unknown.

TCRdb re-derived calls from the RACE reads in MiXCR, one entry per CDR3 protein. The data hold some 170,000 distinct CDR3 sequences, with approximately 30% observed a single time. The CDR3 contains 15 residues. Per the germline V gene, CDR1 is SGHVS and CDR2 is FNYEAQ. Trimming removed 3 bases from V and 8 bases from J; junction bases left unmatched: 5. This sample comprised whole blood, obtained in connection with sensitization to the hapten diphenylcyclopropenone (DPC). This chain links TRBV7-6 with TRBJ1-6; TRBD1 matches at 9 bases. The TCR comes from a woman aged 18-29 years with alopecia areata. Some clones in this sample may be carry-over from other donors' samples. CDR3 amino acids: CASSLTGQGDSPLHF. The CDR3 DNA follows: TGTGCCAGCAGCTTGACGGGACAGGGTGATTCACCCCTCCACTTT. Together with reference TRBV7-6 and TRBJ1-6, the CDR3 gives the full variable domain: GAGVSQSPRYKVTKRGQDVALRCDPISGHVSLYWYRQALGQGPEFLTYFNYEAQQDKSGLPNDRFSAERPEGSISTLTIQRTEQRDSAMYRCASSLTGQGDSPLHFGNGTRLTVT.